A selection of T cell receptor beta chains follows, all from one sample in a study of shared clonotypes between healthy human individuals. Produced via immunoSEQ multiplex PCR; TCRdb's table is partial and in-frame only. The sample holds about 2.4 million clones, 90% to 95% seen once. The sequenced sample was naive CD4+ T cells from PBMCs. The receptor set was obtained from a man younger than 35 in good health. Some clones in this sample may be carry-over from other donors' samples. CDR3s include the opening cysteine and the closing phenylalanine or tryptophan. D genes are given only for firm matches. Where a row states a size, it is once, few, many or the class of an expanded clone; other rows omit it.

.,.,TRBV6-5,TRBJ1-1,CASSPPVDGTEAFF,TGTGCCAGCAGCCCCCCTGTGGACGGCACTGAAGCTTTCTTT
.,TRBD1,TRBV18,TRBJ1-5,CASSLLDRGDQPQHF,TGTGCCAGCTCACTTTTAGACAGGGGCGATCAGCCCCAGCATTTT
.,.,TRBV18,TRBJ2-5,CASSQVRETQYF,TGTGCCAGCTCACAGGTCCGGGAGACCCAGTACTTC
.,.,TRBV5-1,TRBJ1-3,CASSLAHSSGNTIYF,TGCGCCAGCAGCTTGGCTCATAGCTCTGGAAACACCATATATTTT
.,TRBD1,TRBV9,TRBJ2-7,CASSVWDRAYEQYF,TGTGCCAGCAGCGTATGGGACAGGGCCTACGAGCAGTACTTC
.,TRBD1,TRBV7-2,TRBJ1-1,CASSPRTGGTEAFF,TGTGCCAGCAGCCCACGGACAGGGGGCACTGAAGCTTTCTTT
.,TRBD1,TRBV4-2,TRBJ1-1,CASSHLLGTGATEAFF,TGTGCCAGCAGCCACCTCCTGGGGACAGGGGCTACTGAAGCTTTCTTT
.,.,TRBV6-6,TRBJ2-7,CASSSRNEQYF,TGTGCCAGCAGTTCTCGGAACGAGCAGTACTTC
.,TRBD1,TRBV5-6,TRBJ2-7,CASSSASTGGSYEQYF,TGTGCCAGCAGCTCGGCCTCGACAGGGGGATCCTACGAGCAGTACTTC
few,.,TRBV19,TRBJ1-5,CASSIQGSNQPQHF,TGTGCCAGTAGTATACAGGGTTCCAATCAGCCCCAGCATTTT
once,TRBD2,TRBV28,TRBJ2-3,CASSPPGGGRTDTQYF,TGTGCCAGCAGCCCCCCGGGGGGGGGCAGGACAGATACGCAGTATTTT
once,.,TRBV7-2,TRBJ1-2,CASSLRGYGYTF,TGTGCCAGCAGCTTACGTGGGTATGGCTACACCTTC
.,.,TRBV7-2,TRBJ1-4,CASSLGPGGLFF,TGTGCCAGCAGCTTAGGTCCGGGAGGACTGTTTTTT
.,TRBD2,TRBV28,TRBJ2-3,CASSAPGLARADTQYF,TGTGCCAGCTCGGCACCGGGACTAGCTCGCGCAGATACGCAGTATTTT
.,.,TRBV28,TRBJ2-3,CASSTPQGTDTQYF,TGTGCCAGCAGCACTCCCCAAGGAACAGATACGCAGTATTTT
.,TRBD1,TRBV2,TRBJ1-4,CASSGGPGQGTEKLFF,TGTGCCAGCAGTGGGGGGCCGGGACAGGGGACAGAAAAACTGTTTTTT
.,TRBD1,TRBV5-1,TRBJ1-1,CASSPSRTGPNTEAFF,TGCGCCAGCAGCCCCTCGAGGACAGGGCCGAACACTGAAGCTTTCTTT
.,.,TRBV7-9,TRBJ2-1,CASSSAQGSSYNEQFF,TGTGCCAGCAGCTCAGCACAGGGAAGCTCCTACAATGAGCAGTTCTTC
.,.,TRBV27,TRBJ2-7,CASSPRTTGPSYEQYF,TGTGCCAGCAGTCCCCGCACGACAGGTCCCTCCTACGAGCAGTACTTC
.,TRBD2,TRBV27,TRBJ2-1,CASSPPGRLLNEQFF,TGTGCCAGCAGCCCCCCCGGGAGGCTTCTTAATGAGCAGTTCTTC
once,.,TRBV6-4,TRBJ1-1,CASSDPKGRSQGAEAFF,TGTGCCAGCAGTGACCCCAAAGGGCGATCTCAGGGCGCTGAAGCTTTCTTT
.,TRBD1,TRBV5-1,TRBJ1-2,CASSLGQGFYGYTF,TGCGCCAGCAGCTTGGGACAGGGGTTCTATGGCTACACCTTC
once,.,TRBV5-4,TRBJ2-7,CASSRYRGYEQYF,TGTGCCAGCAGCAGATATAGAGGCTACGAGCAGTACTTC
.,TRBD1,TRBV9,TRBJ1-5,CASSVGPGGEPQHF,TGTGCCAGCAGCGTAGGTCCAGGGGGGGAGCCCCAGCATTTT
.,TRBD1,TRBV6-6,TRBJ1-5,CASRGTGRENQPQHF,TGTGCCAGCAGGGGGACAGGGAGGGAGAATCAGCCCCAGCATTTT
few,.,TRBV12-5,TRBJ1-5,CASGIVLLQGDGPYSNQPQHF,TGTGCTAGTGGAATTGTCCTTTTACAGGGAGATGGGCCATATAGCAATCAGCCCCAGCATTTT
.,.,TRBV7-9,TRBJ2-1,CASTLGGPLLYNEQFF,TGTGCCAGCACCTTGGGGGGTCCACTTCTTTACAATGAGCAGTTCTTC
.,TRBD1,TRBV28,TRBJ2-7,CASISQGARAEQYF,TGTGCCAGCATAAGTCAGGGGGCGAGAGCCGAGCAGTACTTC
.,.,TRBV18,TRBJ2-7,CASSPRAQVPEQYF,TGTGCCAGCTCACCACGTGCACAGGTCCCCGAGCAGTACTTC
once,.,TRBV10-1,TRBJ2-1,CASSVAPPGTLNEQFF,TGCGCCAGCAGTGTTGCCCCCCCAGGGACCCTTAATGAGCAGTTCTTC
.,.,TRBV5-6,TRBJ2-3,CASVRGFRTISTDTQYF,TGTGCCAGCGTCCGAGGGTTTAGGACCATTAGCACAGATACGCAGTATTTT
few,TRBD1,TRBV29-1,TRBJ1-1,CSGGGGNTEAFF,TGCAGCGGAGGGGGCGGGAACACTGAAGCTTTCTTT
.,.,TRBV27,TRBJ2-5,CAPSRAGETQYF,TGTGCCCCCTCGCGGGCCGGGGAGACCCAGTACTTC
.,.,TRBV5-1,TRBJ2-5,CASSSGGIYQETQYF,TGCGCCAGCAGCTCTGGTGGGATATACCAAGAGACCCAGTACTTC
.,.,TRBV7-3,TRBJ2-5,CASSLAVQETQYF,TGTGCCAGCAGCTTAGCTGTTCAAGAGACCCAGTACTTC
.,TRBD1,TRBV7-2,TRBJ2-7,CASSPGTGDEQYF,TGTGCCAGCAGCCCTGGGACAGGGGATGAGCAGTACTTC
once,TRBD1,TRBV4-1,TRBJ1-2,CASSQGTGDRYGYTF,TGCGCCAGCAGCCAAGGGACAGGGGATCGCTATGGCTACACCTTC
.,TRBD1,TRBV2,TRBJ2-7,CASSEQGAYEQYF,TGTGCCAGCAGTGAACAGGGGGCTTACGAGCAGTACTTC
.,TRBD2,TRBV27,TRBJ2-1,CASSLRGLAEYNEQFF,TGTGCCAGCAGTTTAAGAGGTCTAGCGGAGTACAATGAGCAGTTCTTC
.,.,TRBV7-9,TRBJ2-5,CASTPGGGEETQYF,TGTGCCAGCACCCCAGGGGGGGGAGAAGAGACCCAGTACTTC
.,.,TRBV2,TRBJ2-7,CASSARGVTYEQYF,TGTGCCAGCAGTGCGCGCGGGGTGACCTACGAGCAGTACTTC
.,TRBD1,TRBV5-4,TRBJ2-1,CASSFRDRAYNEQFF,TGTGCCAGCAGCTTTAGGGACAGGGCGTACAATGAGCAGTTCTTC
.,TRBD1,TRBV7-2,TRBJ1-1,CASSLLGTGNTEAFF,TGTGCCAGCAGCTTACTCGGGACAGGGAACACTGAAGCTTTCTTT